The 12 T cell receptor beta chains below were found in one sample sequenced in a study of identical twins. MiXCR, applied by TCRdb to the 5' RACE reads, yields one record per CDR3 protein. The table shows a few hundred thousand distinct CDR3 sequences, with 9% to 15% occurring only once. The sample was also linked to a second study, of yellow fever vaccine responses in identical twins.

Sequencing was performed on CD8+ T cells sorted from blood. The receptors were sampled from a woman between 18 and 29 years old in good health.

V usage is TRBV5-6 and J usage is TRBJ1-1; the D gene is possibly TRBD1 (5 bases). Germline V gene lookup returns CDR1 SGHDT and CDR2 YYEEEE. The length of the CDR3 is 15 residues. With 1 base removed from V and 3 bases from J, the gap between germline ends came to 13 bases. The CDR3 spells CASSLIQGGDTEAFF. The CDR3 DNA reads TGTGCCAGCAGCTTGATCCAGGGTGGCGACACTGAAGCTTTCTTT.

This clonotype occurred a few times. The chain has TRBV11-2 and TRBJ2-5; D is unresolved. The germline CDR1 and CDR2 sequences are SGHAT and FQNNGV. The CDR3 loop spans 15 amino acids. Trimming took off 7 bases at V and 0 bases at J, with 15 bases between the two ends. CDR3 in amino acids: CASNSAAAYQETQYF. The CDR3 DNA reads as TGTGCCAGCAACTCGGCGGCCGCGTACCAAGAGACCCAGTACTTC.

A few counts support this clonotype. The J gene is TRBJ2-3, the V gene TRBV3-1, with D unclear. The germline gives CDR1 LGHDT, CDR2 YNNKEL (reference sequence). V lost 7 bases and J 5 bases, leaving 10 bases between the germline ends. This CDR3 contains 12 residues. CDR3 sequence (DNA): TGTGCCAGCACGGGCCGAGGAGATACGCAGTATTTT. Its protein is CASTGRGDTQYF.

The V and J genes are TRBV2 and TRBJ2-1; possibly TRBD2 for D (6 bases). Germline loops: CDR1 SNHLY, CDR2 FYNNEI. V was shortened by 0 bases and J by 12 bases, with 12 bases between the two germline ends. The CDR3 sequence is 13 residues long. CDR3 nucleotide sequence: TGTGCCAGCAGTGAAGCGGGAGGACCAACGCAGTTCTTC. This gives the protein CASSEAGGPTQFF.

V gene TRBV12-5 combines with J gene TRBJ2-1; D unresolved. The CDR3 is 13 residues long. The V gene lost 3 bases and the J gene lost 6 bases, with 9 bases spanning the gap. Germline V CDR1 and CDR2: LGHNT, FRNRAP. CDR3 sequence: CASGLSRGNEQFF. In DNA form, the CDR3 reads TGTGCTAGTGGTTTATCTCGCGGCAATGAGCAGTTCTTC.

There are a few counts of this clonotype. V usage is TRBV6-1 and J usage is TRBJ1-4, with D unresolved. There are 13 residues in the CDR3. Germline-derived CDR1 and CDR2 are MNHNS and SASEGT. The V end was cut by 4 bases, the J end by 7 bases, with 10 bases between. Here the CDR3 DNA reads TGTGCCAGCAGTGTCCGCGCGTTTGAAAAACTGTTTTTT. Amino acid sequence: CASSVRAFEKLFF.

This clonotype was seen a handful of times. The chain links TRBV20-1 to TRBJ2-7; 11 bases line up with TRBD2. The J segment lost 0 bases and the V segment lost 3 bases, leaving 1 base of the junction unmatched. Per germline, CDR1 DFQATT and CDR2 SNEGSKA (reference sequence). CDR3 length equals 14 residues. The CDR3 loop is CSARGTSGSYEQYF. DNA of the CDR3: TGCAGTGCTAGGGGGACTAGCGGCTCCTACGAGCAGTACTTC.

The rearrangement links TRBV10-3 to TRBJ2-7; D might be TRBD1 (6 bases). Between the trimmed V and J ends, which lost 6 bases and 3 bases, there was a span of 12 bases. Germline V lookup: CDR1 ENHRY, CDR2 SYGVKD. The CDR3 extends over 13 amino acids. The CDR3 nucleotides are TGTGCCATCAGCCCGGGACATTTCTACGAGCAGTACGTC. Translation: CAISPGHFYEQYV.

This clonotype was detected a few times. The V gene is TRBV20-1, the J gene TRBJ2-1; D may be TRBD1 or TRBD2 (6 bases each). V lost 0 bases and J lost 4, with 22 bases in between. Germline V CDR1 and CDR2: DFQATT, SNEGSKA (reference sequence). The CDR3 has 18 residues. CDR3 nucleotide sequence: TGCAGTGCTAGAGATGTGTGGGGGGCCAACTCAGGATACAATGAGCAGTTCTTC. It specifies CSARDVWGANSGYNEQFF.

V and J are TRBV7-9 and TRBJ2-5; 7 nucleotides match TRBD1. Germline-derived CDR1 and CDR2 are SEHNR and FQNEAQ (reference sequence). With 3 bases clipped from V and 1 base from J, the junction kept 5 bases outside the gene matches. The CDR3 runs to 15 residues. The CDR3 loop reads CASSFGNRGQETQYF. The CDR3 DNA sequence: TGTGCCAGCAGCTTCGGGAACAGGGGCCAAGAGACCCAGTACTTC.

This clonotype turned up a few times. The rearrangement uses TRBV18 and TRBJ2-7, with no clear D. This CDR3 region has 15 residues. The germline gives CDR1 KGHSH, CDR2 LQKENI. The V end lost 3 bases, the J end lost 6 bases, and 18 bases lay between the germline ends. The CDR3 DNA reads TGTGCCAGCTCACCCACGGACGACTCGGTTGGCGAGCAGTACTTC. Translation gives CASSPTDDSVGEQYF.

This clonotype was observed a few times. V gene TRBV27 combines with J gene TRBJ2-1, with a possible D match to TRBD2 (6 bases). Germline CDR1 MNHEY, CDR2 SMNVEV (reference sequence). The CDR3 consists of 16 residues. Trimming took 0 bases from V and 3 from J, leaving 12 bases between them. CDR3 region: CASSLSRTGSYNEQFF. The CDR3 coding sequence is TGTGCCAGCAGTTTATCCCGAACCGGGAGCTACAATGAGCAGTTCTTC.